This is a list of T cell receptor beta chains from one sample in a study of blood T cell repertoires in COVID-19. The method was immunoSEQ multiplex PCR; TCRdb's version includes in-frame clones alone and lacks a portion of them. The sample includes 280,000 or so clones, about 87% of them seen just once. The sample consisted of peripheral blood. All receptors derive from a woman aged 25 to 39 who had recovered from COVID-19. The CDR3 runs from the conserved cysteine through the conserved F or W. D genes are given only for firm matches. The size field is filled for only some rows; it gives once, few, many or a size class.

>.|.|TRBV5-1|TRBJ2-5
TGCGCCAGCAGCCCGAGACGGGTTGGGCAAGAGACCCAGTACTTC
CASSPRRVGQETQYF
>.|.|TRBV5-4|TRBJ2-3
TGTGCCAGCAGCTGGACCACAGGTTTATCTTACACAGATACGCAGTATTTT
CASSWTTGLSYTDTQYF
>TRBD1|.|TRBV24-1|TRBJ2-7
TGTGCCACCAGTGACCAGACACTGGACAGGGGGGGATTTTACGAGCAGTACTTC
CATSDQTLDRGGFYEQYF
>.|.|TRBV7-8|TRBJ2-6
TGTGCCAGCAGCCGCGGGCAGGGGAATCTGCCTGGGGCCAACGTCCTGACTTTC
CASSRGQGNLPGANVLTF
>TRBD1|few|TRBV5-1|TRBJ2-6
TGCGCCAGCAGCTCGACAGGGGGCGCAGGTGGGGCCAACGTCCTGACTTTC
CASSSTGGAGGANVLTF
>.|.|TRBV7-9|TRBJ2-1
.
CASSFGRGAPEGFF
>TRBD1|.|TRBV9|TRBJ2-7
TGTGCCAGCAGCAGTGGACAGGGGTCCTACGAGCAGTACTTC
CASSSGQGSYEQYF
>.|.|TRBV2|TRBJ1-1
TGTGCCAGCCTTGCGGAGGTGAACACTGAAGCTTTCTTT
CASLAEVNTEAFF
>.|.|TRBV28|TRBJ1-2
TGTGCCAGCAGTTCAGGCGCGTATGGCTACACCTTC
CASSSGAYGYTF
>.|.|TRBV7-8|TRBJ2-3
TGTGCCAGCAGCCTTCAGGGTGGGACAGATACGCAGTATTTT
CASSLQGGTDTQYF
>.|.|TRBV30|TRBJ2-7
TGTGCCTGGAGTAGGAACCATGGAGACGACGAGCAGTACTTC
CAWSRNHGDDEQYF
>.|.|TRBV7-9|TRBJ2-7
TGTGCCAGCAGCTTAGTCGGGATTGGCTACGAGCAGTACTTC
CASSLVGIGYEQYF
>.|.|TRBV7-9|TRBJ2-3
TGTGCCAGCAGCTTAGACAGTAACACAGATACGCAGTATTTT
CASSLDSNTDTQYF
>.|.|TRBV28|TRBJ2-7
TGTGCCAGCAGGGACAGCTCAACCTACGAGCAGTACTTC
CASRDSSTYEQYF
>TRBD1|.|TRBV7-8|TRBJ2-7
TGTGCCAGCAGCTTCCGGGACAGATCCTACGAGCAGTACTTC
CASSFRDRSYEQYF
>TRBD1|.|TRBV5-4|TRBJ1-1
TGTGCCAGCAGCTCCCCCTGGGGGACAGGGCCCACTGAAGCTTTCTTT
CASSSPWGTGPTEAFF
>.|.|TRBV5-1|TRBJ2-6
TGCGCCAGCAGCTCCGATGTGGGGGGCTCTGGGGCCAACGTCCTGACTTTC
CASSSDVGGSGANVLTF
>.|.|TRBV27|TRBJ2-2
TGTGCCAGCAGTTCGAGCGGCACCGGGGAGCTGTTTTTT
CASSSSGTGELFF
>.|few|TRBV9|TRBJ2-5
TGTGCCAGCAGCGGCCAGGCCCAAGAGACCCAGTACTTC
CASSGQAQETQYF
>TRBD1|once|TRBV18|TRBJ1-1
TGTGCCAGCTCACCCAGACCGCCGACAGGGGGGAACACTGAAGCTTTCTTT
CASSPRPPTGGNTEAFF
>.|.|TRBV27|TRBJ2-7
TGTGCCAGCAGTAGGGAAACAGGCTACTCCTACGAGCAGTACTTC
CASSRETGYSYEQYF
>.|.|TRBV6-4|TRBJ1-6
TGTGCCAGCAGTTATACATGGGCCGGGGATTCACCCCTCCACTTT
CASSYTWAGDSPLHF